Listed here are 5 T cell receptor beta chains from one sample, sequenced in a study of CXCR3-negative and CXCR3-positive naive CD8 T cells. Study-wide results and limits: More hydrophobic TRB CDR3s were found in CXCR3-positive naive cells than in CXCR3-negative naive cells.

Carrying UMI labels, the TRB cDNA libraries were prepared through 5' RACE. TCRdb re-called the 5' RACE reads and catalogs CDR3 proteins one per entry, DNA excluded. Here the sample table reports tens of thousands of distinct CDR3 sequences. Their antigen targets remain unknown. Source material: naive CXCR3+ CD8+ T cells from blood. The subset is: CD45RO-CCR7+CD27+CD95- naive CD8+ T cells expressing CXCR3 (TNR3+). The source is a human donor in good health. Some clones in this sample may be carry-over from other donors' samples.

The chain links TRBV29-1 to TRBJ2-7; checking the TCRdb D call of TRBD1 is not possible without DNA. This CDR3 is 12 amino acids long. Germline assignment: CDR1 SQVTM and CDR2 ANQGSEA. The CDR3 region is CSVQTDSYEQYF.

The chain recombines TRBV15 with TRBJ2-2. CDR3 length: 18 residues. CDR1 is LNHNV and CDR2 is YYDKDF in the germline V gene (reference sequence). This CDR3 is CATSRSTRIGENTGELFF.

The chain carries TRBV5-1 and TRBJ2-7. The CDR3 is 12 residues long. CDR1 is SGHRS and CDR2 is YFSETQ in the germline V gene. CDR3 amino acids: CARLDAKYEQYF. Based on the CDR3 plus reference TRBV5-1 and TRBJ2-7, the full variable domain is KAGVTQTPRYLIKTRGQQVTLSCSPISGHRSVSWYQQTPGQGLQFLFEYFSETQRNKGNFPGRFSGRQFSNSRSEMNVSTLELGDSALYLCARLDAKYEQYFGPGTRLTVT.

The CDR3 reads CSVGVAGDYEQYF. This chain joins TRBV29-1 and TRBJ2-7; TCRdb proposes TRBD2, but this gene call is untestable without DNA. The length of the CDR3 is 13 residues. Germline V gene lookup returns CDR1 SQVTM and CDR2 ANQGSEA.

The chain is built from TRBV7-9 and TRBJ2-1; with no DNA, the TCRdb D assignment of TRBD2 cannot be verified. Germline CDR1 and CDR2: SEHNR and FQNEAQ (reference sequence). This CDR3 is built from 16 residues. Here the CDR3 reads CASSLVGSGGEYEQFF.